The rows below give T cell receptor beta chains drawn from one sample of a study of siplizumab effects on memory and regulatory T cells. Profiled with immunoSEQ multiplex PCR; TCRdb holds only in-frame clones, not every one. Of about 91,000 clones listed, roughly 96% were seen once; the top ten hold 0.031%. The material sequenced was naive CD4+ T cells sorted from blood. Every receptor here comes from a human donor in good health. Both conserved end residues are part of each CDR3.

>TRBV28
CASSPRGGGNTEAFF
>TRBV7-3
CASSSETGNTEAFF
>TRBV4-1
CASSQFPLGQGERQPQHF
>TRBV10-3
CAISVSETGELFF
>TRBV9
CASSVDVEFTDTQYF
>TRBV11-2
CASSLAFRTGRNTGELFF
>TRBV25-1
CASSDRGTTSAQSEQYF
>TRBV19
CASRADRAYEQYF
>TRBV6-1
CASSETLTQYF
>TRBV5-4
CASSTLAGGHYEQYF
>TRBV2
CASDQGQISYEQYF
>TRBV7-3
CASSLGGTDTQYF
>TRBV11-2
CASSLRLAGGFTDTQYF
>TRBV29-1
CSTRNTGELFF
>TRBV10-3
CAISDPVVGDSTSAFF
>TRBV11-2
CASSLSGELFF
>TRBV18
CASSPGYNNQPQHF
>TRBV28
CASTERPPGEQYF
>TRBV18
CASSPRGTGELFF
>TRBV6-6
CASKRSGGGTEAFF
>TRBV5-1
CASSLDRIEETQYF
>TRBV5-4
CASSLAGQHNEKLFF
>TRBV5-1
CASSVGGHPTDTQYF